These 13 T cell receptor beta chains were sequenced from one sample in a study of cytomegalovirus exposure and HLA in healthy donors. This PCR relied on a set of 60 Vbeta primers and 13 Jbeta primers. Produced via immunoSEQ multiplex PCR; TCRdb's table is partial and in-frame only. There are roughly 200,000 clones in the sample; roughly 70% occur only once, and 2.9% lies in the top ten. What was sequenced was PBMCs. These receptors were taken from a male donor in good health and CMV-seronegative.

The gene calls are TRBV11-2 and TRBJ2-7; D is possibly TRBD2 (5 bases). V was shortened by 4 bases and J by 0 bases, with 13 bases between the two germline ends. Germline V gives CDR1 SGHAT, CDR2 FQNNGV. The CDR3 spans 15 residues. The CDR3 sequence is CASSSGFWSSYEQYF. In nucleotides, the CDR3 is TGTGCCAGCAGCTCGGGATTTTGGAGCTCCTACGAGCAGTACTTC.

This clone has just a few counts. The V gene is TRBV6-5, the J gene TRBJ1-5, with D possibly TRBD1 on 5 matching bases. Between the trimmed V and J ends, which lost 6 bases and 5 bases, there was a span of 11 bases. The germline V gene has CDR1 MNHEY and CDR2 SVGAGI. This CDR3 has 13 amino acids. Here the CDR3 DNA reads TGTGCCAGCAGCTCCGACAGTTATCAGCCCCAGCATTTT. This sequence encodes CASSSDSYQPQHF.

This rearrangement joins TRBV30 to TRBJ2-3; 7 bases match TRBD2. The germline gives CDR1 GTSNPN, CDR2 SVGIG (reference sequence). This CDR3 comprises 19 residues. Losses at the gene ends were 3 bases for V and 7 bases for J; bases not matched to a gene: 25. The CDR3 loop reads CAWSDPARRGTTAIYTQYF. The DNA for the CDR3 is TGTGCCTGGAGCGACCCAGCCAGGCGTGGGACTACTGCGATTTATACGCAGTATTTT.

The J gene is TRBJ2-3, the V gene TRBV6-5; TRBD2 matches 9 bases. The CDR3 sequence is 15 residues long. V dropped 4 bases and J dropped 5; count of bases not matched to a gene: 7. Germline-derived CDR1 and CDR2 are MNHEY and SVGAGI. The CDR3 region has the DNA TGTGCCAGCAGTTTCTGGCGGGAGGGCCGAGATACGCAGTATTTT. This translates into CASSFWREGRDTQYF.

The J gene is TRBJ1-5, the V gene TRBV11-2; a possible D gene is TRBD1 (6 bases). This CDR3 contains 17 residues. Germline V gene lookup returns CDR1 SGHAT and CDR2 FQNNGV. The germline V and J ends were trimmed by 2 bases and 3 bases, with 17 bases remaining between them. The CDR3 reads CASSLPQTGQNNQPQHF. The CDR3, as DNA: TGTGCCAGCAGCTTACCCCAGACAGGACAGAACAATCAGCCCCAGCATTTT.

This chain connects TRBV18 to TRBJ1-4; possible D gene TRBD1, 5 bases. Per germline, CDR1 KGHSH and CDR2 LQKENI. The CDR3 has 14 residues. The V and J ends lost 3 bases and 6 bases respectively, with 11 bases between them. The CDR3 sequence is CASSPRRGDEKLFF. The CDR3 DNA follows: TGTGCCAGCTCACCTCGCCGGGGGGATGAAAAACTGTTTTTT.

The chain employs TRBV28 and TRBJ2-5, with D tentatively TRBD2 (6 bases). The DNA end lines up better with TRBJ2-7; the J call may be wrong. The germline CDR1 and CDR2 sequences are MDHEN and SYDVKM. This CDR3 has 14 amino acids. The CDR3 here is CASSLTSIPYEQYF. DNA of the CDR3: TGTGCCAGCAGTTTGACTAGTATCCCCTACGAGCAGTACTTC.

This chain joins TRBV5-4 and TRBJ2-5; 10 nucleotides align to TRBD1. The germline gives CDR1 SGHNT, CDR2 YYREEE (reference sequence). This CDR3 region has 15 residues. Unmatched junction bases numbered 5, after V lost 4 bases and J lost 2 bases. CDR3 residues: CASSRQGAGQETQYF. In nucleotides, the CDR3 is TGTGCCAGCAGCCGACAGGGGGCTGGGCAAGAGACCCAGTACTTC.

This clone was detected a few times. This sequence joins TRBV19 and TRBJ1-5; TRBD1 agrees at 9 bases. Germline V gives CDR1 LNHDA, CDR2 SQIVND (reference sequence). The CDR3 has 19 residues. The V segment lost 0 bases and the J segment 2 bases; nucleotides outside the gene matches: 11. In DNA, the CDR3 is TGTGCCAGTAGTATAGATCGGTCAGGGACAGGGATCGGCAATCAGCCCCAGCATTTT. Its translation: CASSIDRSGTGIGNQPQHF. Drawing the rest from reference TRBV19 and TRBJ1-5, the complete variable domain is DGGITQSPKYLFRKEGQNVTLSCEQNLNHDAMYWYRQDPGQGLRLIYYSQIVNDFQKGDIAEGYSVSREKKESFPLTVTSAQKNPTAFYLCASSIDRSGTGIGNQPQHFGDGTRLSIL.

This clone was counted a single time. The V gene is TRBV5-8, the J gene TRBJ2-3; D may be TRBD2 (5 bases). CDR3 length equals 14 residues. The germline V and J ends were trimmed by 4 bases and 2 bases, with 11 bases remaining between them. Per the germline V gene, CDR1 is SGHTS and CDR2 is YDEGEE. CDR3 residues: CASSGRENTDTQYF. DNA for the CDR3: TGTGCCAGCAGCGGCCGGGAAAACACAGATACGCAGTATTTT.

The rearrangement uses TRBV6-1 and TRBJ2-1; 10 nucleotides agree with TRBD2. CDR1 is MNHNS, CDR2 SASEGT, per germline. The CDR3 consists of 14 residues. V gave up 6 bases and J gave up 6 bases; unmatched junction bases: 5. The CDR3: CASRGTSGVNEQFF. CDR3 bases: TGTGCCAGCAGGGGTACTAGCGGGGTCAATGAGCAGTTCTTC.

V and J are TRBV28 and TRBJ1-4; 8 bases map to TRBD1. Trimming took 6 bases from V and 2 from J; bases not matched to a gene: 5. The CDR3 has 15 amino acids. Germline V gives CDR1 MDHEN, CDR2 SYDVKM. Here the CDR3 DNA reads TGTGCCAGCAGCGAGGACAGGGTTACTAATGAAAAACTGTTTTTT. It encodes CASSEDRVTNEKLFF.

The chain recombines TRBV6-5 with TRBJ2-1; TRBD2 aligns across 11 bases. V shed 2 bases, J shed 3 bases, and the junction held 3 bases outside the gene matches. The CDR3 runs 16 residues. Germline V gives CDR1 MNHEY, CDR2 SVGAGI. CDR3 nucleotide sequence: TGTGCCAGCAGTTACAAGGGGACTAGCGGCTACAATGAGCAGTTCTTC. It translates to CASSYKGTSGYNEQFF.